This TCR beta chain was found in a study of cytomegalovirus exposure and HLA in healthy donors. PCR primers comprised 60 Vbeta and 13 Jbeta primers. Repertoires were generated with immunoSEQ multiplex PCR, while TCRdb's copy carries only in-frame clones and drops some. Across some 80,000 clones, the top ten clones capture about 1.1% of the sample. As to this clone: Its cognate antigen is unknown.

The study's findings and limits: Later work showed greater clonal expansion in HLA-associated TCR beta chains than in equally common others. As a later analysis showed, a missense DCLRE1C variant was linked to trimming of TCR beta V- and J-genes. Immune exposure was documented only through CMV serostatus.

V gave up 3 bases and J gave up 7 bases, with 10 bases separating them. Germline-derived CDR1 and CDR2 are SQVTM and ANQGSEA. The CDR3 is 12 amino acids. This TCR derives from a woman aged 25 to 39 in good health and CMV-seronegative. This chain links TRBV29-1 with TRBJ2-1, with D tentatively TRBD2 (5 bases). The sequenced sample consisted of PBMCs. CDR3 protein: CSVERGLNEQFF. Here the CDR3 DNA reads TGCAGCGTTGAGAGAGGACTTAATGAGCAGTTCTTC.